A selection of T cell receptor beta chains follows, all from one sample in a study of cytomegalovirus exposure and HLA in healthy donors. Here immunoSEQ multiplex PCR was the method, and the copy in TCRdb shows in-frame clones only, minus some. The sample yields 150,000 to 200,000 clones, approximately 65% seen once. The sequenced material came from PBMCs. Receptor source: a middle-aged man in good health and CMV-seronegative. Each CDR3 is given with its conserved first and last residue. The order of the fields is clone size, D gene, V gene, J gene, CDR3 DNA, CDR3 protein. D genes are given only for firm matches. Where a row states a size, it is once, few, many or the class of an expanded clone; other rows omit it.

abundance: few
d_gene: NA
v_gene: TRBV7-2
j_gene: TRBJ1-1
CDR3nt: TGTGCCAGCAGCTTCGTCGGCCAGCGGGAGGCTTTCTTT
CDR3aa: CASSFVGQREAFF

abundance: NA
d_gene: TRBD1
v_gene: TRBV11-2
j_gene: TRBJ1-3
CDR3nt: TGTGCCAGCAGCTGGGGACAGGGAGGAGGAAACACCATATATTTT
CDR3aa: CASSWGQGGGNTIYF

abundance: NA
d_gene: NA
v_gene: TRBV11-2
j_gene: TRBJ1-1
CDR3nt: TGTGCCAGCAGCTTAAATAGTAACACTGAAGCTTTCTTT
CDR3aa: CASSLNSNTEAFF

abundance: many
d_gene: NA
v_gene: TRBV30
j_gene: TRBJ1-1
CDR3nt: TGTGCCTGGAGTGTAAGGGTCGGGATGAACACTGAAGCTTTCTTT
CDR3aa: CAWSVRVGMNTEAFF

abundance: few
d_gene: TRBD1
v_gene: TRBV2
j_gene: TRBJ1-2
CDR3nt: TGTGCCAGCAGTGAAGCGAGGACAGGGTATGGCTACACCTTC
CDR3aa: CASSEARTGYGYTF

abundance: few
d_gene: TRBD2
v_gene: TRBV6-1
j_gene: TRBJ2-7
CDR3nt: TGTGCCAGCAGTGGGGAGCGGGGGGGATCCTACGAGCAGTACTTC
CDR3aa: CASSGERGGSYEQYF

abundance: NA
d_gene: NA
v_gene: TRBV29-1
j_gene: TRBJ1-1
CDR3nt: TGCAGCGTCGATACGGGGGGCGGCACTGAAGCTTTCTTT
CDR3aa: CSVDTGGGTEAFF

abundance: NA
d_gene: TRBD2
v_gene: TRBV19
j_gene: TRBJ2-7
CDR3nt: TGTGCCAGTAGTATACTAGCGGGGCCTACCTACGAGCAGTACTTC
CDR3aa: CASSILAGPTYEQYF

abundance: NA
d_gene: NA
v_gene: TRBV12-5
j_gene: TRBJ2-5
CDR3nt: TGTGCTAGTGGTTTGGTACAAGCAAGGGTGAGGGGGGAGACCCAGTACTTC
CDR3aa: CASGLVQARVRGETQYF

abundance: few
d_gene: TRBD1
v_gene: TRBV2
j_gene: TRBJ2-5
CDR3nt: TGTGCCAGCAGAGACCACAGGGGCTCGGGAGAGACCCAGTACTTC
CDR3aa: CASRDHRGSGETQYF

abundance: NA
d_gene: TRBD2
v_gene: TRBV5-1
j_gene: TRBJ2-2
CDR3nt: TGCGCCAGCAGCTGGACTAGCTCGAGCACCGGGGAGCTGTTTTTT
CDR3aa: CASSWTSSSTGELFF

abundance: few
d_gene: TRBD1
v_gene: TRBV6-6
j_gene: TRBJ2-7
CDR3nt: TGTGCCAGCAGTTACTCCGTCCCAGGGGGCGAGCAGTACTTC
CDR3aa: CASSYSVPGGEQYF

abundance: NA
d_gene: TRBD2
v_gene: TRBV6-6
j_gene: TRBJ2-1
CDR3nt: TGTGCCAGCACGAAAGGGACTAGCGGGAACTACAATGAGCAGTTCTTC
CDR3aa: CASTKGTSGNYNEQFF

abundance: NA
d_gene: NA
v_gene: TRBV14
j_gene: TRBJ2-1
CDR3nt: TGTGCCAGCAGCCGGGCACTGCTGGGTTACAATGAGCAGTTCTTC
CDR3aa: CASSRALLGYNEQFF

abundance: NA
d_gene: NA
v_gene: TRBV19
j_gene: TRBJ1-5
CDR3nt: TGTGCCAGTAGTTTCAGGGGGCCCCAGCATTTT
CDR3aa: CASSFRGPQHF

abundance: NA
d_gene: NA
v_gene: TRBV5-4
j_gene: TRBJ2-7
CDR3nt: TGTGCCAGCAGCCGCGGGGGCGCAGAGTCTTACGAGCAGTACTTC
CDR3aa: CASSRGGAESYEQYF

abundance: few
d_gene: NA
v_gene: TRBV15
j_gene: TRBJ2-1
CDR3nt: TGTGCCACCAGCAGCCGTACATTCGGGGGTTCCTACAATGAGCAGTTCTTC
CDR3aa: CATSSRTFGGSYNEQFF

abundance: NA
d_gene: NA
v_gene: TRBV28
j_gene: TRBJ1-1
CDR3nt: TGTGCCAGCAGTACTCGGGACAAGAACACTGAAGCTTTCTTT
CDR3aa: CASSTRDKNTEAFF

abundance: once
d_gene: TRBD1
v_gene: TRBV27
j_gene: TRBJ2-1
CDR3nt: TGTGCCAGCAGGGACGACAGGGGAGGAGGCAATGAGCAGTTCTTC
CDR3aa: CASRDDRGGGNEQFF

abundance: NA
d_gene: NA
v_gene: TRBV9
j_gene: TRBJ2-7
CDR3nt: TGTGCCAGCAGCGTAGGTCCCTTGATGGGAGAGCAAGGGGAGCAGTACTTC
CDR3aa: CASSVGPLMGEQGEQYF

abundance: NA
d_gene: TRBD2
v_gene: TRBV6-6
j_gene: TRBJ2-3
CDR3nt: TGTGCCAGCAGTAAAGGACTAGCGGGAGACACAGATACGCAGTATTTT
CDR3aa: CASSKGLAGDTDTQYF

abundance: NA
d_gene: NA
v_gene: TRBV30
j_gene: TRBJ1-2
CDR3nt: TGTGCCTGGAGTTGGGGAGCGTGGACTAACTATGGCTACACCTTC
CDR3aa: CAWSWGAWTNYGYTF

abundance: NA
d_gene: NA
v_gene: TRBV11-2
j_gene: TRBJ1-6
CDR3nt: TGTGCCAGCAGCTTAAGGGGAGGGGCTGAGCATTCACCCCTCCACTTT
CDR3aa: CASSLRGGAEHSPLHF

abundance: once
d_gene: NA
v_gene: TRBV19
j_gene: TRBJ2-5
CDR3nt: TGTGCCAGTAGTATAGGGGGACAAACACAAGAGACCCAGTACTTC
CDR3aa: CASSIGGQTQETQYF

abundance: NA
d_gene: TRBD2
v_gene: TRBV5-4
j_gene: TRBJ2-7
CDR3nt: TGTGCCAGCAGCTCCAGACAACTCAGACTAGCGGGAGTGAACGAGCAGTACTTC
CDR3aa: CASSSRQLRLAGVNEQYF

abundance: NA
d_gene: NA
v_gene: TRBV19
j_gene: TRBJ2-3
CDR3nt: TGTGCCAGTAGTAGCCCGTCCGCGGGGATTAGCACAGATACGCAGTATTTT
CDR3aa: CASSSPSAGISTDTQYF

abundance: once
d_gene: NA
v_gene: TRBV7-3
j_gene: TRBJ2-1
CDR3nt: TGTGCCAGCAGCTTAGAGGGGGGGGGATACAATGAGCAGTTCTTC
CDR3aa: CASSLEGGGYNEQFF

abundance: once
d_gene: TRBD1
v_gene: TRBV6-6
j_gene: TRBJ2-7
CDR3nt: TGTGCCTGCTCGGGACAGGGCTACGAGCAGTACTTC
CDR3aa: CACSGQGYEQYF

abundance: NA
d_gene: NA
v_gene: TRBV5-1
j_gene: TRBJ2-7
CDR3nt: TGCGCCAGCAGCTTGGCCCCGGGGGACTACGAGCAGTACTTC
CDR3aa: CASSLAPGDYEQYF

abundance: NA
d_gene: NA
v_gene: TRBV5-4
j_gene: TRBJ2-1
CDR3nt: TGTGCCAGCAGCTTGGACAGCCGTTCCTACAATGAGCAGTTCTTC
CDR3aa: CASSLDSRSYNEQFF

abundance: NA
d_gene: NA
v_gene: TRBV2
j_gene: TRBJ1-3
CDR3nt: TGTGCCAGCAGTGAAAACCCGACTTTAGTAAACACCATATATTTT
CDR3aa: CASSENPTLVNTIYF

abundance: NA
d_gene: NA
v_gene: TRBV5-1
j_gene: TRBJ2-7
CDR3nt: TGCGCCAGCACCCCCTCGTCGGCGGGTATCTCCTACGAGCAGTACTTC
CDR3aa: CASTPSSAGISYEQYF

abundance: few
d_gene: TRBD1
v_gene: TRBV5-6
j_gene: TRBJ1-1
CDR3nt: TGTGCCAGCAGCTTGGAGAGGGGGCCGGGAGCTTTCTTT
CDR3aa: CASSLERGPGAFF

abundance: NA
d_gene: TRBD1
v_gene: TRBV5-8
j_gene: TRBJ2-2
CDR3nt: TGTGCCAGCAGGAAGGATTACGGGACAGGGGGCTCCGGGGAGCTGTTTTTT
CDR3aa: CASRKDYGTGGSGELFF

abundance: few
d_gene: NA
v_gene: TRBV11-2
j_gene: TRBJ1-1
CDR3nt: TGTGCCAGCAGCCCCCAGGGGCCGAACACTGAAGCTTTCTTT
CDR3aa: CASSPQGPNTEAFF

abundance: NA
d_gene: NA
v_gene: TRBV5-6
j_gene: TRBJ2-7
CDR3nt: TGTGCCAGCAGCCTGGGTCCGAGCTCCTACGAGCAGTACTTC
CDR3aa: CASSLGPSSYEQYF

abundance: NA
d_gene: NA
v_gene: TRBV6-1
j_gene: TRBJ2-7
CDR3nt: TGTGCCAGCAGTGACGCGCTCGGGATCTACGAGCAGTACTTC
CDR3aa: CASSDALGIYEQYF

abundance: NA
d_gene: NA
v_gene: TRBV29-1
j_gene: TRBJ1-1
CDR3nt: TGCAGCGTTGGGGCAGGAAACACTGAAGCTTTCTTT
CDR3aa: CSVGAGNTEAFF

abundance: NA
d_gene: NA
v_gene: TRBV9
j_gene: TRBJ2-1
CDR3nt: TGTGCCAGCAGCGTAGTGGGCGTTGCCGATTACAATGAGCAGTTCTTC
CDR3aa: CASSVVGVADYNEQFF

abundance: few
d_gene: NA
v_gene: TRBV29-1
j_gene: TRBJ2-7
CDR3nt: TGCAGCGTTGAGCAACAGGGCTACGAGCAGTACTTC
CDR3aa: CSVEQQGYEQYF

abundance: few
d_gene: NA
v_gene: TRBV13
j_gene: TRBJ1-1
CDR3nt: TGTGCCAGCAGCTCACAGGGTGTACACACTGAAGCTTTCTTT
CDR3aa: CASSSQGVHTEAFF

abundance: NA
d_gene: NA
v_gene: TRBV7-2
j_gene: TRBJ2-7
CDR3nt: TGTGCCAGCAGCTTAGAACAGAAGTACGAGCAGTACTTC
CDR3aa: CASSLEQKYEQYF

abundance: few
d_gene: NA
v_gene: TRBV27
j_gene: TRBJ2-1
CDR3nt: TGTGCCAGCAGTTTATCGATTCGACGGAGGGCTACAGGCCCAACGGGATACAATGAGCAGTTCTTC
CDR3aa: CASSLSIRRRATGPTGYNEQFF

abundance: NA
d_gene: TRBD1
v_gene: TRBV15
j_gene: TRBJ2-3
CDR3nt: TGTGCCACCAGCAGGGGGGACAGAGTCCGCGCAGATACGCAGTATTTT
CDR3aa: CATSRGDRVRADTQYF

abundance: NA
d_gene: TRBD1
v_gene: TRBV19
j_gene: TRBJ1-6
CDR3nt: TGTGCCAGTTGTTGGACAGGGAATTCACCCCTCCACTTT
CDR3aa: CASCWTGNSPLHF

abundance: few
d_gene: NA
v_gene: TRBV27
j_gene: TRBJ2-7
CDR3nt: TGTGCCAGCCGTAGAACAGGTTTTAGCTCCTACGAGCAGTACTTC
CDR3aa: CASRRTGFSSYEQYF

abundance: NA
d_gene: TRBD1
v_gene: TRBV6-5
j_gene: TRBJ1-2
CDR3nt: TGTGCCAGCAGTTACAAGACAGGGTTCTATGGCTACACCTTC
CDR3aa: CASSYKTGFYGYTF

abundance: NA
d_gene: NA
v_gene: TRBV19
j_gene: TRBJ1-2
CDR3nt: TGTGCCAGTAGTATCGAGTATGGCTACACCTTC
CDR3aa: CASSIEYGYTF